These T cell receptor beta chains were read from a single sample in a study of T cell clones after liver transplantation. The table came from immunoSEQ multiplex PCR; TCRdb's copy has only in-frame clones and leaves some out. The sample has about 25,000 clones; approximately 71% are singletons. Material: CD4+ T cells from blood, obtained before liver transplant. These receptors all stem from a human donor who received a liver transplant. CDR3s include the opening cysteine and the closing phenylalanine or tryptophan. D genes are given only for firm matches. Rows may omit the clone size; those that give it use once, few, many or a size class.

>NA|TRBV6-1|NA|TRBJ1-5
CASSEIRGGGNQPQHF
TGTGCCAGCAGTGAAATAAGGGGAGGAGGCAATCAGCCCCAGCATTTT
>NA|TRBV11-2|TRBD1|TRBJ2-1
CASSRDRVIGEQFF
TGTGCCAGCAGCCGGGACAGGGTGATCGGTGAGCAGTTCTTC
>few|TRBV7-2|TRBD1|TRBJ1-3
CASSFDTGAGNTIYF
TGTGCCAGCAGCTTTGACACAGGGGCTGGAAACACCATATATTTT
>medium-sized|TRBV9|NA|TRBJ1-2
CASSVAAQGNGYTF
TGTGCCAGCAGCGTAGCTGCACAGGGAAATGGCTACACCTTC
>NA|TRBV7-2|NA|TRBJ2-1
CASQGFFAGSYNEQFF
TGTGCCAGCCAAGGGTTTTTTGCGGGCTCCTACAATGAGCAGTTCTTC
>NA|TRBV18|NA|TRBJ1-1
CASSEVENTEAFF
TGTGCCAGCTCAGAAGTAGAGAACACTGAAGCTTTCTTT
>NA|TRBV5-1|NA|TRBJ1-2
CASSLVGGREGGYTF
TGCGCCAGCAGCTTGGTGGGTGGACGCGAGGGAGGCTACACCTTC
>NA|TRBV7-8|TRBD1|TRBJ2-1
CASSLGGQGSSYNEQFF
TGTGCCAGCAGCTTAGGAGGACAGGGGAGCTCCTACAATGAGCAGTTCTTC
>NA|TRBV19|NA|TRBJ1-5
CASSIDSYQPQHF
TGTGCCAGTAGTATCGACAGTTATCAGCCCCAGCATTTT
>few|TRBV30|NA|TRBJ1-2
CAWIRPSREFGYTF
TGTGCCTGGATTAGGCCATCGCGGGAATTCGGCTACACCTTC
>NA|TRBV5-6|TRBD1|TRBJ1-6
CASSFGQANSPLHF
TGTGCCAGCAGCTTCGGACAGGCCAATTCACCCCTCCACTTT
>NA|TRBV30|TRBD1|TRBJ1-2
CAWTKETGNYGYTF
TGTGCCTGGACCAAAGAGACAGGGAACTATGGCTACACCTTC
>NA|TRBV18|TRBD1|TRBJ1-1
CASSQTGGGVGNTEAFF
TGTGCCAGCTCCCAGACAGGGGGTGGCGTGGGGAACACTGAAGCTTTCTTT
>NA|TRBV6-1|NA|TRBJ1-5
CASSSSYSNQPQHF
TGTGCCAGCAGTTCGAGCTATAGCAATCAGCCCCAGCATTTT
>few|TRBV7-7|NA|TRBJ2-3
CASSLAQGDTQYF
TGTGCCAGCAGCTTAGCGCAAGGTGATACGCAGTATTTT
>NA|TRBV7-2|TRBD2|TRBJ2-3
CASSYKGGGAADTQYF
TGTGCCAGCAGCTACAAGGGCGGGGGGGCGGCAGATACGCAGTATTTT
>NA|TRBV19|TRBD2|TRBJ2-1
CASSIISGVGYNEQFF
TGTGCCAGTAGTATTATTAGCGGGGTGGGCTACAATGAGCAGTTCTTC
>NA|TRBV15|NA|TRBJ2-3
CATSRRGGRKGTDTQYF
TGTGCCACCAGCAGGAGGGGGGGGCGAAAGGGCACAGATACGCAGTATTTT
>NA|TRBV30|TRBD1|TRBJ1-5
CAWSVAGGNQPQHF
TGTGCCTGGAGTGTGGCAGGGGGAAATCAGCCCCAGCATTTT
>medium-sized|TRBV6-1|TRBD1|TRBJ2-7
CASSEAQRDRGEF
TGTGCCAGCAGTGAAGCGCAAAGGGACAGGGGAGAGTTC
>few|TRBV29-1|TRBD1|TRBJ1-1
CSVDIKGAVDTEAFF
TGCAGCGTTGACATCAAGGGGGCGGTGGACACTGAAGCTTTCTTT
>few|TRBV4-1|NA|TRBJ2-2
CASSPPGRGDTGELFF
TGCGCCAGCAGCCCTCCGGGCAGGGGCGACACCGGGGAGCTGTTTTTT
>NA|TRBV18|NA|TRBJ2-1
CASSPPGANEQFF
TGTGCCAGCTCACCACCGGGGGCAAATGAGCAGTTCTTC
>few|TRBV18|NA|TRBJ1-1
CASSRQDEAFF
TGTGCCAGCTCTCGACAGGATGAAGCTTTCTTT
>few|TRBV2|NA|TRBJ1-1
CASSQGRGGHTEAFF
TGTGCCAGCAGCCAAGGAAGGGGAGGCCACACTGAAGCTTTCTTT
>NA|TRBV28|NA|TRBJ1-1
CASRGRPEAFF
TGTGCCAGCAGAGGGAGACCTGAAGCTTTCTTT
>NA|TRBV28|TRBD1|TRBJ1-3
CASSLWGTGVSGNTIYF
TGTGCCAGCAGTTTATGGGGGACAGGGGTTTCTGGAAACACCATATATTTT
>NA|TRBV30|NA|TRBJ1-1
CAWYRERTEAFF
TGTGCCTGGTACAGGGAAAGAACTGAAGCTTTCTTT
>NA|TRBV11-2|NA|TRBJ2-3
CASSLVVSSTDTQYF
TGTGCCAGCAGCTTAGTGGTATCTAGCACAGATACGCAGTATTTT
>NA|TRBV7-2|NA|TRBJ1-1
CASSADINTEAFF
TGTGCCAGCAGCGCAGACATCAACACTGAAGCTTTCTTT
>NA|TRBV2|NA|TRBJ1-5
CASSVGSVQPQHF
TGTGCCAGCAGTGTAGGGTCGGTCCAGCCCCAGCATTTT
>few|TRBV30|NA|TRBJ1-3
CAWSVPGNTIYF
TGTGCCTGGAGTGTCCCTGGAAACACCATATATTTT
>few|TRBV7-9|TRBD1|TRBJ2-3
CASSLGTGGGTDTQYF
TGTGCCAGCAGCTTAGGGACAGGGGGCGGCACAGATACGCAGTATTTT
>once|TRBV19|NA|TRBJ2-2
CASSSPGGGRTGELFF
TGTGCCAGTAGTTCCCCAGGCGGCGGAAGAACCGGGGAGCTGTTTTTT
>once|TRBV7-9|TRBD1|TRBJ2-2
CAISFRDSPTGELFF
TGTGCCATCTCATTCCGGGACAGCCCAACCGGGGAGCTGTTTTTT
>NA|TRBV7-2|NA|TRBJ2-5
CASSSEETQYF
TGTGCCAGCAGCTCCGAGGAGACCCAGTACTTC
>NA|TRBV29-1|TRBD1|TRBJ2-1
CSVRAGTGFSNEQFF
TGCAGCGTGAGAGCCGGGACAGGGTTTTCCAATGAGCAGTTCTTC